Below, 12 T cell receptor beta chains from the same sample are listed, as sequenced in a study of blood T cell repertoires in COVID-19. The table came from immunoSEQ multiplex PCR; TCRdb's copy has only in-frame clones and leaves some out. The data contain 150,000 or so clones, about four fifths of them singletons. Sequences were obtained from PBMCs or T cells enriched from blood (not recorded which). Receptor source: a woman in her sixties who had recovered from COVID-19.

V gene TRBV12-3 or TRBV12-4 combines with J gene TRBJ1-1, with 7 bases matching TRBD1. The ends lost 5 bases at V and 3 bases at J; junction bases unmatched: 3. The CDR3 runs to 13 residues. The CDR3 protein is CASSPDRDTEAFF. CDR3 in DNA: TGTGCCAGCAGTCCCGACAGGGACACTGAAGCTTTCTTT.

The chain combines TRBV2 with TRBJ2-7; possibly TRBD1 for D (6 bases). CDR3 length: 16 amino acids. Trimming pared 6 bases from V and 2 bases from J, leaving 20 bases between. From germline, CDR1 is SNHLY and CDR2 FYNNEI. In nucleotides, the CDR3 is TGTGCCAGCAGCCTTACCGGGACAAGGTTAACCTACGAGCAGTACTTC. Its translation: CASSLTGTRLTYEQYF.

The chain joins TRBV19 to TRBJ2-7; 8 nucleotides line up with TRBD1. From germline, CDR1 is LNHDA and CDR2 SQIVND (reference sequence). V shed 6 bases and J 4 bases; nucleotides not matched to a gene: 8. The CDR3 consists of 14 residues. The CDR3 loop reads CASSLRDRQYEQYF. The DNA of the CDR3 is TGTGCCAGTAGCCTCCGGGACAGGCAATACGAGCAGTACTTC.

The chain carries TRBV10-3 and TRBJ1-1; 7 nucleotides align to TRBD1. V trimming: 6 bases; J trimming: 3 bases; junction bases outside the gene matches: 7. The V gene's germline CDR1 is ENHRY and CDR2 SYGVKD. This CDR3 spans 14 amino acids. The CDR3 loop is CAIRGGGSDTEAFF. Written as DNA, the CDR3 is TGTGCCATCAGAGGAGGGGGCTCGGACACTGAAGCTTTCTTT.

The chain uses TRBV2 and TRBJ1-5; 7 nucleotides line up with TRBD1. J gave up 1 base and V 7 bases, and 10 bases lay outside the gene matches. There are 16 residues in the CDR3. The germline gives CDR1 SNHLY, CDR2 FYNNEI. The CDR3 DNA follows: TGTGCCAGCACCGAGTATGCAGGGGGGAGCAATCAGCCCCAGCATTTT. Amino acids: CASTEYAGGSNQPQHF.

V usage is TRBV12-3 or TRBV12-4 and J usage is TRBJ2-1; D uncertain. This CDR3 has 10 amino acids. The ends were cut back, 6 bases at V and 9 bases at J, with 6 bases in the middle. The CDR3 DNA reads TGTGCCAGCAGCGTTATTGAGCAGTTCTTC. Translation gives CASSVIEQFF.

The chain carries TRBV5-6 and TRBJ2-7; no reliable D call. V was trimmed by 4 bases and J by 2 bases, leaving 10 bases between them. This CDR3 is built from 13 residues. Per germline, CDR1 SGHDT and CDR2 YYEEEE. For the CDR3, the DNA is TGTGCCAGCAGCAGTTTACGGGCCTACGAGCAGTACTTC. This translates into CASSSLRAYEQYF.

DNA of the CDR3: TGTGCCACCAGTGATCGTACTAGCGGGGGGGCCGATGAGCAGTTCTTC. Amino acid sequence: CATSDRTSGGADEQFF. The V and J genes are TRBV24-1 and TRBJ2-1, with 13 nucleotides matching TRBD2. The CDR3 totals 16 residues. CDR1 is KGHDR, CDR2 SFDVKD, per germline. J lost 8 bases, V lost 3 bases, and 6 bases had no gene match.

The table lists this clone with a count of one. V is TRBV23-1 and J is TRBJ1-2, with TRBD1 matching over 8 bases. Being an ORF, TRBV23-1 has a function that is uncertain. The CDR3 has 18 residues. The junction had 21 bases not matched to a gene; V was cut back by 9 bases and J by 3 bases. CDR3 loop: CASKIVSLQGGRDYGYTF. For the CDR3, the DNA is TGCGCCAGTAAAATCGTCTCCCTACAGGGGGGTAGGGACTATGGCTACACCTTC.

Written as DNA, the CDR3 is TGTGCCAGCTCACCACCTAATCGTGAGCAGTTCTTC. Amino acid sequence: CASSPPNREQFF. This sequence joins TRBV18 and TRBJ2-1; D remains ambiguous. Looked up from germline, CDR1 is KGHSH and CDR2 is LQKENI. This CDR3 is 12 amino acids long. Trimming stripped 0 bases from V and 9 bases from J, with 6 bases between.

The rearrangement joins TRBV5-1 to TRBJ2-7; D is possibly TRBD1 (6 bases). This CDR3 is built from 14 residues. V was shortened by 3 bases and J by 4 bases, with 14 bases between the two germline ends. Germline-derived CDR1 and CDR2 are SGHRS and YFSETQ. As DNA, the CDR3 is TGCGCCAGCAGCTCCGGGGACACTTTATACGAGCAGTACTTC. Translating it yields CASSSGDTLYEQYF.

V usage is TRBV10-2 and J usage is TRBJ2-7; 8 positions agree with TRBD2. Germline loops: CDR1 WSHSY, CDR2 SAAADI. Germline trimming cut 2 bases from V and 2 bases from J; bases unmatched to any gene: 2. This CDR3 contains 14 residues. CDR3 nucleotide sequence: TGCGCCAGCAGTGAGCGGGGGGGCCCCTACGAGCAGTACTTC. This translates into CASSERGGPYEQYF.